Shown below are 15 T cell receptor beta chains from a single sample sequenced in a study of blood T cell repertoires in COVID-19. TCRdb's copy holds only in-frame clones and misses some; the assay was immunoSEQ multiplex PCR. Of about 190,000 clones listed, around 83% are singletons. The sample taken for sequencing was peripheral blood. These receptors all come from a man in his fifties with active or convalescent COVID-19.

The V call is TRBV4-1, the J call TRBJ1-5; a possible D gene is TRBD1 (6 bases). The V end lost 5 bases, the J end lost 6 bases, and 17 bases lay between the germline ends. CDR1 is MGHRA, CDR2 YSYEKL, per germline. CDR3 length equals 15 residues. The CDR3 DNA follows: TGCGCCAGCAGCTCCCTAGGGGGTGACGGTCAGCCCCAGCATTTT. It translates to CASSSLGGDGQPQHF.

The V gene is TRBV5-5, the J gene TRBJ1-5; D perhaps matches TRBD1 (6 bases). Germline V gene sequence: CDR1 SGHKS, CDR2 YYEKEE (reference sequence). Trimming removed 3 bases from V and 3 bases from J, with 10 bases in between. The CDR3 is 14 amino acids. CDR3: CASSYGQINQPQHF. CDR3 sequence (DNA): TGTGCCAGCAGCTACGGACAGATCAATCAGCCCCAGCATTTT.

The rearrangement joins TRBV18 to TRBJ1-2, with 8 nucleotides matching TRBD1. Germline V CDR1 and CDR2: KGHSH, LQKENI. This CDR3 contains 13 residues. V was clipped by 6 bases and J by 8 bases; unmatched bases: 8. The CDR3 loop reads CASSDGQGEGYTF. CDR3 bases: TGTGCCAGCTCGGACGGACAGGGCGAGGGCTACACCTTC. Complete variable domain (other parts from reference TRBV18 and TRBJ1-2): NAGVMQNPRHLVRRRGQEARLRCSPMKGHSHVYWYRQLPEEGLKFMVYLQKENIIDESGMPKERFSAEFPKEGPSILRIQQVVRGDSAAYFCASSDGQGEGYTFGSGTRLTVV.

A single count supports this clone. V and J are TRBV9 and TRBJ2-1, with 10 bases aligning to TRBD2. CDR3 length: 14 residues. With V trimmed by 4 bases and J by 4 bases, 2 bases remained unmatched. CDR1 and CDR2 (germline): SGDLS, YYNGEE. As DNA, the CDR3 is TGTGCCAGCAGCACACTAGCGGGATACAATGAGCAGTTCTTC. Protein product: CASSTLAGYNEQFF.

The chain links TRBV30 to TRBJ1-2; the D gene is possibly TRBD1 (6 bases). Germline CDR1 GTSNPN, CDR2 SVGIG (reference sequence). This CDR3 region has 13 residues. The V gene lost 0 bases and the J gene lost 10 bases, with 15 bases spanning the gap. Here the CDR3 reads CAWSVREGEDYTF. The CDR3, as DNA: TGTGCCTGGAGTGTACGGGAGGGGGAGGACTACACCTTC.

The V and J genes are TRBV6-6 and TRBJ2-1; 14 bases agree with TRBD2. The CDR3 covers 19 residues. Per germline, CDR1 MNHNY and CDR2 SVGAGI (reference sequence). With V trimmed by 5 bases and J by 1 base, 10 bases remained unmatched. DNA of the CDR3: TGTGCCAGCAGTCCCCCCGGACTAGCGGGGGGCGGTTCCTACAATGAGCAGTTCTTC. It specifies CASSPPGLAGGGSYNEQFF.

This clone was picked up one time. V and J are TRBV11-2 and TRBJ1-3; 8 nucleotides align to TRBD1. This CDR3 region has 16 residues. The V and J ends lost 3 bases and 3 bases, in that order; junction bases with no gene match: 7. Germline V CDR1 and CDR2: SGHAT, FQNNGV. The DNA for the CDR3 is TGTGCCAGCAGCTTGGAGGGACAGGCGATTGGAAACACCATATATTTT. Translating it yields CASSLEGQAIGNTIYF.

This clone is termed medium-sized (0.01 to 0.1%). This rearrangement joins TRBV2 to TRBJ2-7; 8 nucleotides align to TRBD2. V lost 6 bases to trimming and J lost 9 bases; unmatched junction nucleotides: 16. The CDR3 covers 15 residues. Germline V lookup: CDR1 SNHLY, CDR2 FYNNEI. CDR3 protein: CASRSREGNYQGQYF. For the CDR3, the DNA is TGTGCCAGCAGGAGCCGGGAGGGGAACTATCAGGGGCAGTACTTC.

This clone showed up just once. The chain recombines TRBV7-2 with TRBJ2-3; 9 positions match TRBD2. Germline V lookup: CDR1 SGHTA, CDR2 FQGNSA. Trimming at V came to 3 bases and at J to 4 bases, leaving 5 bases not matched to a gene. The CDR3 is 15 residues long. The CDR3 sequence: CASSFTSGPSDTQYF. Written as DNA, the CDR3 is TGTGCCAGCAGCTTTACTAGCGGGCCCTCAGATACGCAGTATTTT.

The chain carries TRBV4-3 and TRBJ1-1; 9 bases fit TRBD1. CDR1 and CDR2 from the germline V gene are LGHNA and YSLEER. With 4 bases clipped from V and 4 bases from J, the junction kept 4 bases outside the gene matches. This CDR3 is 14 amino acids long. Here the CDR3 reads CASSRGQGSTEAFF. As DNA, the CDR3 is TGCGCCAGCAGCCGAGGACAGGGGAGCACTGAAGCTTTCTTT.

This clone has at least ten counts. V gene TRBV2 combines with J gene TRBJ2-5; D unclear. The CDR3 sequence is 12 residues long. CDR1 is SNHLY, CDR2 FYNNEI, per germline. Trimming cost V 5 bases and J 2 bases, with 6 bases left between them. CDR3 sequence (DNA): TGTGCCAGCAGTCGAGAGCAAGAGACCCAGTACTTC. Translating gives CASSREQETQYF.

The rearrangement links TRBV4-1 to TRBJ2-5, with TRBD2 identical over 11 bases. The CDR3 contains 18 residues. Germline V gene lookup returns CDR1 MGHRA and CDR2 YSYEKL. V shed 2 bases and J 8 bases; nucleotides not matched to a gene: 16. CDR3 residues: CASSQMRASGRSGETQYF. The CDR3 DNA reads as TGCGCCAGCAGCCAAATGAGGGCTAGCGGGAGGAGTGGAGAAACCCAGTACTTC.

The chain is built from TRBV6-1 and TRBJ2-5, with a possible D match to TRBD2 (6 bases). V dropped 3 bases and J dropped 0 bases, with 8 bases sitting between them. The CDR3 sequence is 14 residues long. CDR1 and CDR2 (germline): MNHNS, SASEGT. CDR3 coding DNA: TGTGCCAGCAGTGATGGGGGGTACCAAGAGACCCAGTACTTC. Its translation: CASSDGGYQETQYF.

The chain combines TRBV11-3 with TRBJ1-3; D is undetermined. Trimming removed 0 bases at V and 0 bases at J, with 15 bases between. The CDR3 has 18 amino acids. Germline CDR1 and CDR2: SGHNT and YENEEA. This CDR3 reads CASSLDCRPQISGNTIYF. For the CDR3, the DNA is TGTGCCAGCAGCTTAGATTGCAGGCCGCAGATCTCTGGAAACACCATATATTTT.

J is TRBJ2-7 and V is TRBV6-1, with a tentative D call TRBD2 (5 bases). With 0 bases removed from V and 3 bases from J, the gap between germline ends came to 9 bases. CDR3 size: 14 residues. CDR1 is MNHNS, CDR2 SASEGT, per germline. The CDR3 DNA sequence: TGTGCCAGCAGTGAAGCGGGAGATTACTACGAGCAGTACTTC. Amino acid sequence: CASSEAGDYYEQYF.